The 31 T cell receptor beta chains given below trace back to one sample, sequenced in a study of Tregs in tolerant kidney transplant recipients. Related graft donors supplied nonmyeloablative bone marrow transplants, and mixed chimerism was transient. Assay: immunoSEQ multiplex PCR; the TCRdb copy retains only in-frame clones and omits some. The sample holds tens of thousands of clones, under 95% seen once. Material: CD4+ T cells from blood (PBMCs), obtained 12 months after the transplant. Receptors originate from a human patient who received a combined kidney and bone marrow transplant. Some T cells may possibly be graft donor cells.

The J gene is TRBJ1-5, the V gene TRBV4-3, with D maybe TRBD1 (6 bases). The CDR3 spans 14 residues. Trimming shortened V by 4 bases and J by 1 base, and 8 bases separated the two germline ends. Germline CDR1 reads LGHNA; CDR2 reads YSLEER. The CDR3 nucleotides are TGCGCCAGCAGCCCGAGGGGGAGCAATCAGCCCCAGCATTTT. This gives the protein CASSPRGSNQPQHF.

This rearrangement joins TRBV10-3 to TRBJ1-2, with 7 bases identical to TRBD1. In germline, CDR1 is ENHRY, CDR2 SYGVKD. V dropped 0 bases and J dropped 4; count of bases not matched to a gene: 8. The CDR3 is 16 residues long. The CDR3 here is CAISESQGGSRYGYTF. CDR3 sequence (DNA): TGTGCCATCAGTGAGTCCCAGGGGGGAAGCCGCTATGGCTACACCTTC.

This chain links TRBV5-1 with TRBJ1-5, with a weak D call TRBD1 (6 bases). Between the trimmed V and J ends, which lost 4 bases and 7 bases, there was a span of 15 bases. Germline CDR1 is SGHRS and CDR2 is YFSETQ. The length of the CDR3 is 14 residues. The CDR3 reads CASSETGIEQPQHF. In DNA form, the CDR3 reads TGCGCCAGCAGCGAAACAGGGATTGAACAGCCCCAGCATTTT.

The chain links TRBV7-9 to TRBJ2-1, with 8 bases lining up with TRBD1. This CDR3 has 13 residues. The germline gives CDR1 SEHNR, CDR2 FQNEAQ (reference sequence). The trim removed 5 bases at V and 7 bases at J, leaving 4 bases unmatched. CDR3 in DNA: TGTGCCAGCAGCACACAGGGGGTGAATGAGCAGTTCTTC. Protein product: CASSTQGVNEQFF. Based on the CDR3 plus reference TRBV7-9 and TRBJ2-1, the full variable domain is DTGVSQNPRHKITKRGQNVTFRCDPISEHNRLYWYRQTLGQGPEFLTYFQNEAQLEKSRLLSDRFSAERPKGSFSTLEIQRTEQGDSAMYLCASSTQGVNEQFFGPGTRLTVL.

This chain links TRBV30 with TRBJ2-5; 8 bases agree with TRBD1. Germline loops: CDR1 GTSNPN, CDR2 SVGIG (reference sequence). The CDR3 totals 14 residues. Trimming took 6 bases from V and 5 from J; bases not matched to a gene: 11. Written as DNA, the CDR3 is TGTGCCTGTACAGGGGGATCGATTGGGGAGACCCAGTACTTC. It translates to CACTGGSIGETQYF.

The chain has TRBV29-1 and TRBJ2-1; 13 positions agree with TRBD2. This CDR3 has 15 amino acids. From germline, CDR1 is SQVTM and CDR2 ANQGSEA. The junction had 8 bases not matched to a gene; V was cut back by 7 bases and J by 5 bases. The CDR3 reads CSARGGLAGNNEQFF. The CDR3 nucleotides are TGCAGCGCCAGAGGGGGACTAGCGGGAAACAATGAGCAGTTCTTC.

This clone was seen only once. The gene calls are TRBV11-3 and TRBJ2-3, with 7 nucleotides matching TRBD2. This CDR3 has 15 amino acids. Germline CDR1 reads SGHNT; CDR2 reads YENEEA. V lost 3 bases, J lost 5 bases, and 8 bases stayed unmatched. This CDR3 reads CASSFLGERGDTQYF. In DNA form, the CDR3 reads TGTGCCAGCAGCTTCCTAGGGGAGCGGGGAGATACGCAGTATTTT.

The V call is TRBV15, the J call TRBJ2-5; 7 positions match TRBD2. The end of the DNA is better explained by TRBJ2-7, so the J call may be wrong. There are 14 residues in the CDR3. Germline CDR1 LNHNV, CDR2 YYDKDF (reference sequence). Here the CDR3 reads CATTFSREPHEQYF. CDR3 nucleotides: TGTGCCACCACGTTCTCGCGGGAGCCCCACGAGCAGTACTTC.

The J gene is TRBJ1-5, the V gene TRBV4-3, with D unclear. CDR1 is LGHNA, CDR2 YSLEER, per germline. This CDR3 has 14 amino acids. V lost 0 bases to trimming and J lost 4 bases, with 7 bases between them. The chain's CDR3 is CASSQEMRNQPQHF. The CDR3 coding sequence is TGCGCCAGCAGCCAAGAAATGAGAAATCAGCCCCAGCATTTT.

V usage is TRBV5-5 and J usage is TRBJ2-2; D is uncertain. The V gene's germline CDR1 is SGHKS and CDR2 YYEKEE (reference sequence). Trimming cost V 5 bases and J 5 bases, with 4 bases left between them. This CDR3 contains 11 residues. CDR3 region: CASSYTGELFF. The DNA of the CDR3 is TGTGCCAGCAGTTATACCGGGGAGCTGTTTTTT.

The chain combines TRBV29-1 with TRBJ2-1, with 8 bases lining up with TRBD1. J gave up 5 bases and V 7 bases, and 7 bases lay outside the gene matches. Per germline, CDR1 SQVTM and CDR2 ANQGSEA. The CDR3 is 13 amino acids. The CDR3 DNA reads TGCAGCGGGGGCTGGACAGGGAACAATGAGCAGTTCTTC. Translation: CSGGWTGNNEQFF.

The rearrangement joins TRBV27 to TRBJ2-2, with TRBD2 matching over 9 bases. The CDR3 loop spans 16 amino acids. Germline V gives CDR1 MNHEY, CDR2 SMNVEV (reference sequence). The junction had 6 bases not matched to a gene; V was cut back by 0 bases and J by 7 bases. The CDR3 here is CASSLSSGSMIGELFF. Written as DNA, the CDR3 is TGTGCCAGCAGTTTATCTAGCGGGAGTATGATCGGGGAGCTGTTTTTT.

The genes are TRBV5-1 and TRBJ2-7, with TRBD1 matching over 8 bases. Germline-derived CDR1 and CDR2 are SGHRS and YFSETQ. Germline trimming cut 4 bases from V and 4 bases from J; bases unmatched to any gene: 10. The CDR3 has 15 residues. CDR3 DNA: TGCGCCAGCAGCACAGGACAGGGTCATCAGTACGAGCAGTACTTC. Translation: CASSTGQGHQYEQYF.

V and J are TRBV6-4 and TRBJ1-1; D ambiguous. The CDR3 is made up of 14 amino acids. Per the germline V gene, CDR1 is MRHNA and CDR2 is SNTAGT. V lost 6 bases, J lost 1 base, and 12 bases lay in between. CDR3 nucleotide sequence: TGTGCCAGCAGGCCTTTGCTGGCGAACACTGAAGCTTTCTTT. As protein: CASRPLLANTEAFF.

This sequence joins TRBV9 and TRBJ1-2; D unresolved. Germline values: CDR1 SGDLS, CDR2 YYNGEE. V was clipped by 4 bases and J by 0 bases, with 13 bases between them. The CDR3 length is 15 residues. CDR3 coding DNA: TGTGCCAGCAGCACCCCTACGGGAGCTAACTATGGCTACACCTTC. Its translation is CASSTPTGANYGYTF.

The gene calls are TRBV30 and TRBJ1-1; 7 nucleotides agree with TRBD1. This CDR3 has 15 residues. V lost 4 bases and J lost 1; bases outside the gene matches: 9. Germline CDR1 and CDR2: GTSNPN and SVGIG (reference sequence). CDR3 loop: CAWNPTGLENTEAFF. CDR3 DNA: TGTGCCTGGAACCCGACAGGGCTGGAGAACACTGAAGCTTTCTTT.

The table lists this clone with a few counts. The V call is TRBV19, the J call TRBJ1-5; D uncertain. There are 14 residues in the CDR3. The V end lost 2 bases, the J end lost 4 bases, and 9 bases lay between the germline ends. CDR1 is LNHDA and CDR2 is SQIVND in the germline V gene (reference sequence). The CDR3 DNA sequence: TGTGCCAGTAGTATAATGTATAGAAATCAGCCCCAGCATTTT. Protein product: CASSIMYRNQPQHF.

The V gene is TRBV5-4, the J gene TRBJ2-2; TRBD2 matches 8 bases. Looked up from germline, CDR1 is SGHNT and CDR2 is YYREEE (reference sequence). V lost 4 bases and J lost 1; bases outside the gene matches: 12. The CDR3 contains 18 residues. CDR3 protein: CASSLPKRGPKNTGELFF. The CDR3 nucleotides read TGTGCCAGCAGCCTCCCAAAGCGGGGGCCCAAGAACACCGGGGAGCTGTTTTTT.

Details on this clone: The sample holds other DNA sequences that translate to the same CDR3. This chain connects TRBV6-1 to TRBJ2-7, with 10 bases identical to TRBD1. Germline V gene lookup returns CDR1 MNHNS and CDR2 SASEGT. Trimming cost V 6 bases and J 3 bases; bases outside gene matches: 5. This CDR3 contains 14 residues. The CDR3 nucleotides are TGTGCCAGCAGCTTATGGACAGGGGGCTACGAGCAGTACTTC. Translation gives CASSLWTGGYEQYF.

This clone was seen a single time. This rearrangement joins TRBV7-2 to TRBJ2-3; D possibly corresponds to TRBD2 (7 bases). Deletions cut 5 bases from V and 4 bases from J, with 16 bases between. The germline gives CDR1 SGHTA, CDR2 FQGNSA. The CDR3 has 15 residues. CDR3 sequence reads: CASSLLGGAPDTQYF. The CDR3 nucleotides read TGTGCCAGCAGCCTATTGGGGGGGGCCCCAGATACGCAGTATTTT. Full variable domain (rest looked up from reference TRBV7-2 and TRBJ2-3): GAGVSQSPSNKVTEKGKDVELRCDPISGHTALYWYRQSLGQGLEFLIYFQGNSAPDKSGLPSDRFSAERTGGSVSTLTIQRTQQEDSAVYLCASSLLGGAPDTQYFGPGTRLTVL.

The chain has TRBV20-1 and TRBJ1-1, with TRBD1 as a possible D gene (5 bases). Germline assignment: CDR1 DFQATT and CDR2 SNEGSKA (reference sequence). The CDR3 has 11 residues. V dropped 7 bases and J dropped 4 bases, with 10 bases sitting between them. The CDR3 sequence: CSGVRGTEAFF. In nucleotides, the CDR3 is TGCAGTGGGGTTAGGGGCACTGAAGCTTTCTTT.

This clone was seen a single time. The rearrangement uses TRBV19 and TRBJ2-3, with TRBD2 matching 7 bases. Germline V gene lookup returns CDR1 LNHDA and CDR2 SQIVND (reference sequence). V shed 3 bases and J 4 bases; nucleotides not matched to a gene: 7. This CDR3 is 15 amino acids long. The DNA of the CDR3 is TGTGCCAGTAGTATCTGGGGCGGGGGATCAGATACGCAGTATTTT. Protein: CASSIWGGGSDTQYF.

This chain uses TRBV5-1 with TRBJ1-6; 7 nucleotides agree with TRBD1. V lost 0 bases, J lost 10 bases, and 7 bases stayed unmatched. Germline CDR1 SGHRS, CDR2 YFSETQ. CDR3 length: 15 amino acids. The CDR3 region has the DNA TGCGCCAGCAGCTTGGCCGGCAGGGGGGTGTCACCCCTCCACTTT. Translation gives CASSLAGRGVSPLHF.

The rearrangement joins TRBV19 to TRBJ1-2; possibly TRBD1 for D (6 bases). The V and J ends lost 2 bases and 6 bases respectively, with 10 bases between them. The CDR3 is made up of 13 amino acids. In germline, CDR1 is LNHDA, CDR2 SQIVND (reference sequence). The CDR3 sequence: CASSILGQHGYTF. The CDR3 nucleotides are TGTGCCAGTAGTATACTCGGACAGCATGGCTACACCTTC.

This clone is a singleton in its sample. V and J are TRBV5-4 and TRBJ2-1, with TRBD2 matching over 8 bases. In germline, CDR1 is SGHNT, CDR2 YYREEE (reference sequence). This CDR3 is 15 amino acids long. V was pared by 1 base and J by 5 bases, with 5 bases of the junction left unmatched. In nucleotides, the CDR3 is TGTGCCAGCAGCTTGAAGGTAGCGGGGAACAATGAGCAGTTCTTC. This gives the protein CASSLKVAGNNEQFF.

Remarks on this clone: One end of the junction is discordant with germline, which a read error may explain. Other DNA sequences from this sample encode an identical CDR3 as well. The V call is TRBV5-1, the J call TRBJ1-6, with 9 bases identical to TRBD1. This CDR3 contains 15 residues. Germline V CDR1 and CDR2: SGHRS, YFSETQ. The CDR3 here is CASKGDRAYNSPLHF. CDR3 nucleotides: TGCGCCAGCAAGGGGGACAGGGCCTATAATTCCCCCCTCCACTTT. Drawing the rest from reference TRBV5-1 and TRBJ1-6, the complete variable domain is KAGVTQTPRYLIKTRGQQVTLSCSPISGHRSVSWYQQTPGQGLQFLFEYFSETQRNKGNFPGRFSGRQFSNSRSEMNVSTLELGDSALYLCASKGDRAYNSPLHFGNGTRLTVT.

The chain has TRBV27 and TRBJ1-2, with D maybe TRBD1 (5 bases). The V end lost 3 bases, the J end lost 5 bases, and 10 bases lay between the germline ends. The germline gives CDR1 MNHEY, CDR2 SMNVEV (reference sequence). The CDR3 is 13 residues long. The chain's CDR3 is CASSFSPGYGYTF. Here the CDR3 DNA reads TGTGCCAGCAGTTTTAGTCCAGGGTATGGCTACACCTTC.

The V gene is TRBV29-1, the J gene TRBJ2-7, with D possibly TRBD2 on 6 matching bases. The CDR3 has 14 amino acids. The V and J ends lost 3 bases and 5 bases respectively, with 17 bases between them. Looked up from germline, CDR1 is SQVTM and CDR2 is ANQGSEA. DNA of the CDR3: TGCAGCGTTGACTGTGAAGGGAGGAAGGACGAGCAGTACTTC. Protein product: CSVDCEGRKDEQYF.

The CDR3 reads CASSPPTGNNEQFF. As DNA, the CDR3 is TGTGCCAGCTCACCCCCGACAGGGAACAATGAGCAGTTCTTC. The rearrangement joins TRBV18 to TRBJ2-1, with 7 bases aligning to TRBD1. The CDR3 is 14 residues long. The germline V gene has CDR1 KGHSH and CDR2 LQKENI. The junction had 4 bases not matched to a gene; V was cut back by 3 bases and J by 5 bases.

The V call is TRBV7-2, the J call TRBJ1-5, with unresolved D. This CDR3 comprises 17 residues. V gave up 5 bases and J gave up 2 bases, with 19 bases separating them. Germline V gives CDR1 SGHTA, CDR2 FQGNSA. CDR3 sequence reads: CASSQPMGSGGNQPQHF. As DNA, the CDR3 is TGTGCCAGCAGCCAGCCGATGGGGAGCGGTGGCAATCAGCCCCAGCATTTT.

The chain links TRBV9 to TRBJ1-4; D not resolved. Germline V gene data show CDR1 as SGDLS and CDR2 as YYNGEE. Trimming took off 0 bases at V and 0 bases at J, with 3 bases between the two ends. The CDR3 contains 14 residues. CDR3 DNA: TGTGCCAGCAGCGTAGCTCCAACTAATGAAAAACTGTTTTTT. This sequence encodes CASSVAPTNEKLFF.